The rows below give T cell receptor beta chains drawn from one sample of a study of identical twins. TCRdb independently ran MiXCR on the 5' RACE reads; one entry per CDR3 protein. The sample records 450,000 or so distinct CDR3 sequences, 14% being singletons. These data were likewise used in another study, on yellow fever vaccine responses in identical twins.

Sample: CD4+ T cells sorted from blood. The receptors originated from a woman younger than 35 in good health. Both conserved end residues are part of each CDR3. The D gene is left open where the match is weak. Expanded clones get a size class; other rows say once, few or many, or leave the size out.

NA,TRBV4-1,NA,TRBJ2-1,CASSQPYGNEQFF,TGCGCCAGCAGCCAACCCTATGGCAATGAGCAGTTCTTC
NA,TRBV9,TRBD2,TRBJ2-5,CASSLEAGGPGTQYF,TGTGCCAGCAGCTTAGAAGCGGGGGGCCCCGGGACCCAGTACTTC
NA,TRBV5-4,NA,TRBJ2-7,CASSQGRGDEQYF,TGTGCCAGCAGCCAAGGGAGAGGGGACGAGCAGTACTTC
few,TRBV5-1,TRBD2,TRBJ2-5,CASSQGLAGSSETQYF,TGCGCCAGCAGCCAAGGACTAGCGGGATCCTCAGAGACCCAGTACTTC
NA,TRBV2,TRBD2,TRBJ2-7,CASSTGTSTYEQYF,TGTGCCAGCAGCACCGGGACTAGTACCTACGAGCAGTACTTC
NA,TRBV6-5,TRBD2,TRBJ2-5,CASSYDIGTSGIRETQYF,TGTGCCAGCAGTTACGATATAGGGACTAGCGGGATCCGGGAGACCCAGTACTTC
few,TRBV20-1,NA,TRBJ2-3,CSARVDPTDTQYF,TGCAGTGCTAGAGTCGACCCGACAGATACGCAGTATTTT
few,TRBV5-1,NA,TRBJ2-5,CASSRSRIGETQYF,TGCGCCAGCAGCCGTTCGCGAATTGGAGAGACCCAGTACTTC
NA,TRBV20-1,TRBD2,TRBJ2-3,CSARDYTSGAGDTQYF,TGCAGTGCTAGAGATTACACTAGCGGGGCTGGAGATACGCAGTATTTT
NA,TRBV28,NA,TRBJ2-7,CASSLPVDSPYEQYF,TGTGCCAGCAGTTTACCCGTAGATTCTCCCTACGAGCAGTACTTC
once,TRBV4-1,NA,TRBJ1-4,CASSQVDSAYEKLFF,TGCGCCAGCAGCCAAGTTGACAGCGCGTACGAAAAACTGTTTTTT
NA,TRBV27,TRBD1,TRBJ1-5,CASSTPGTGGNQPQHF,TGTGCCAGCAGTACGCCGGGGACAGGGGGCAATCAGCCCCAGCATTTT
NA,TRBV12-3/TRBV12-4,TRBD1,TRBJ2-3,CASRPGGKGGTDTQYF,TGTGCCAGCAGGCCAGGGGGCAAAGGGGGCACAGATACGCAGTATTTT
NA,TRBV12-3/TRBV12-4,TRBD2,TRBJ2-1,CASSLGLAGSNNGQFF,TGTGCCAGCAGTTTAGGCCTAGCGGGGAGCAACAATGGGCAGTTCTTC
NA,TRBV29-1,NA,TRBJ2-1,CSVVRWGPYNEQFF,TGCAGCGTTGTAAGGTGGGGGCCGTACAATGAGCAGTTCTTC
few,TRBV6-5,NA,TRBJ1-1,CASSYSRTGGDTEAFF,TGTGCCAGCAGTTACTCACGGACCGGGGGGGACACTGAAGCTTTCTTT
NA,TRBV20-1,NA,TRBJ2-7,CGWNRRGMMYEQYF,TGCGGATGGAATAGGCGGGGCATGATGTACGAGCAGTACTTC
NA,TRBV3-1,TRBD1,TRBJ1-1,CASSPNSGTGPLEAFF,TGTGCCAGCAGCCCAAACTCCGGGACAGGGCCGCTTGAAGCTTTCTTT
NA,TRBV10-3,TRBD1,TRBJ2-7,CATKDRGGYEQYF,TGTGCCACCAAGGACAGGGGGGGGTACGAGCAGTACTTC
many,TRBV9,NA,TRBJ1-1,CASSDWETNTEAFF,TGTGCCAGCAGCGACTGGGAGACGAACACTGAAGCTTTCTTT
few,TRBV4-2,TRBD1,TRBJ2-7,CASSQKVGQGVTYEQYF,TGTGCCAGCAGCCAAAAGGTCGGACAGGGGGTCACCTACGAGCAGTACTTC
once,TRBV29-1,NA,TRBJ1-1,CSITRGNTEAFF,TGCAGCATTACCCGGGGTAACACTGAAGCTTTCTTT
NA,TRBV7-9,NA,TRBJ2-3,CASSPRVTGTDTQYF,TGTGCCAGCAGCCCTCGGGTTACTGGCACAGATACGCAGTATTTT
many,TRBV5-6,NA,TRBJ2-1,CASSYMGAGYNEQFF,TGTGCCAGCAGCTACATGGGCGCGGGGTACAATGAGCAGTTCTTC
few,TRBV4-3,NA,TRBJ1-6,CASSQEERGGSPLHF,TGCGCCAGCAGCCAAGAAGAAAGGGGTGGTTCACCCCTCCACTTT
few,TRBV20-1,TRBD2,TRBJ2-1,CSAQKIAGVSYNEQFF,TGCAGTGCACAAAAAATAGCGGGGGTCTCCTACAATGAGCAGTTCTTC
NA,TRBV7-2,NA,TRBJ2-5,CASSPTTPRETQYF,TGTGCCAGCAGCCCTACCACCCCAAGAGAGACCCAGTACTTC